This TCR beta chain stems from a study of response to subunit inactivated influenza vaccine. This CDR3 is 13 amino acids long. In germline, CDR1 is MNHEY, CDR2 SVGEGT. The J segment lost 9 bases and the V segment lost 7 bases, leaving 8 bases of the junction unmatched. Via MiXCR, TCRdb re-called the RT-PCR reads, giving one row per CDR3 protein. The sample consists of 400,000 to 550,000 distinct CDR3 sequences, over 25% of them appearing once. The starting material was CD4+ T cells sorted from PBMCs, obtained around 5 days after vaccination. The V and J genes are TRBV6-2 or TRBV6-3 and TRBJ2-1, with 8 positions matching TRBD1. This sequence originates from a man between 50 and 59 years old who received an inactivated influenza vaccine. CDR3 protein: CASTPDRDREQFF. CDR3 in DNA: TGTGCCAGCACCCCGGACAGGGACCGTGAGCAGTTCTTC.